Listed below are T cell receptor beta chains from one sample, sequenced in a study of beta chain features in type 1 diabetes. Sequenced by immunoSEQ multiplex PCR; TCRdb stores in-frame clones only, minus some. Of 620,000 or so clones detected, around 16% appear once; the ten largest clones hold 0.093%. Sequencing was done on a sample of naive CD4+ T cells from blood. The receptor source for this set is a man younger than 35 in good health. CDR3s include the opening cysteine and the closing phenylalanine or tryptophan. Some rows have no size entry. The others give once, few or many, or a class for an expanded clone.

J gene | clone size | V gene | CDR3 protein
TRBJ1-2 | many | TRBV23-1 | CASSHSGSYGYTF
TRBJ2-1 | once | TRBV9 | CASSAQGLAGGPYNEQFF
TRBJ1-3 | few | TRBV28 | CASSHDRTGAGNTIYF
TRBJ2-1 | - | TRBV10-3 | CAISESLAGRDNEQFF
TRBJ2-3 | - | TRBV14 | CASSQAATLRLTQYF
TRBJ2-2 | - | TRBV30 | CAWKKRDPIGELFF
TRBJ2-7 | - | TRBV18 | CASSPRGYPTYEQYF
TRBJ2-1 | - | TRBV28 | CASNKAGGTYNEQFF
TRBJ2-3 | - | TRBV4-1 | CASSSTGTAKPSADTQYF
TRBJ1-2 | few | TRBV10-3 | CAISGAKDRGVYGYTF
TRBJ2-5 | few | TRBV30 | CAWRQLRTVQETQYF